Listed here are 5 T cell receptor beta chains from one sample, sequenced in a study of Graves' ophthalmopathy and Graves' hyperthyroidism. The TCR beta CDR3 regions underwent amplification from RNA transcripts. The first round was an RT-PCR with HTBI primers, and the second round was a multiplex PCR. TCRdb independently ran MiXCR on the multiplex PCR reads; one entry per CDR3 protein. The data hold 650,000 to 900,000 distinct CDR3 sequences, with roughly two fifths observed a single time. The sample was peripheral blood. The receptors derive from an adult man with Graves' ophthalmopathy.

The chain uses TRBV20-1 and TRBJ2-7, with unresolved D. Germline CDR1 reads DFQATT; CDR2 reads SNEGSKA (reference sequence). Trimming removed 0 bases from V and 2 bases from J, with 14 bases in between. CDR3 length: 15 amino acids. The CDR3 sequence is CSARDQARKTYEQYF. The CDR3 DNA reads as TGCAGTGCTAGAGATCAAGCCAGGAAGACCTACGAGCAGTACTTC.

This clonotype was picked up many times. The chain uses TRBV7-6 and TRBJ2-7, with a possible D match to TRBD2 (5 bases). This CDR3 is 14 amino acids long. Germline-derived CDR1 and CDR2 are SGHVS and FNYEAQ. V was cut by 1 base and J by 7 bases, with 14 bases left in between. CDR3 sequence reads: CASSLVGELGEQYF. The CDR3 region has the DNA TGTGCCAGCAGCTTAGTTGGGGAGTTGGGTGAGCAGTACTTC.

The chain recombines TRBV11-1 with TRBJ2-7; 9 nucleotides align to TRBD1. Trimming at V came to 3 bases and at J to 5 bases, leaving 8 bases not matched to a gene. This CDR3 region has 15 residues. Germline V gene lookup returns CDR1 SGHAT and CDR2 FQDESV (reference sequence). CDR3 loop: CASSFRGDRANEQYF. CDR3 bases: TGTGCCAGCAGCTTTAGGGGGGACAGGGCAAACGAGCAGTACTTC.

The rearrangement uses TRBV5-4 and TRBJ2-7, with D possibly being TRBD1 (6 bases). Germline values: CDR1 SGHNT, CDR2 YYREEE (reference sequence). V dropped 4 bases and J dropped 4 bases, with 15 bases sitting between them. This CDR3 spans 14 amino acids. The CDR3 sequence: CASSPRTELYEQYF. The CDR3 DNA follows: TGTGCCAGCAGCCCAAGGACAGAATTATACGAGCAGTACTTC.

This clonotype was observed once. Here the CDR3 reads CASSVSGQQTPLHF. The CDR3 DNA reads TGTGCCAGCAGCGTATCGGGACAGCAGACACCCCTCCACTTT. V usage is TRBV9 and J usage is TRBJ1-6, with 7 positions matching TRBD1. The CDR3 runs 14 residues. Germline values: CDR1 SGDLS, CDR2 YYNGEE. V lost 1 base to trimming and J lost 11 bases; unmatched junction nucleotides: 6.